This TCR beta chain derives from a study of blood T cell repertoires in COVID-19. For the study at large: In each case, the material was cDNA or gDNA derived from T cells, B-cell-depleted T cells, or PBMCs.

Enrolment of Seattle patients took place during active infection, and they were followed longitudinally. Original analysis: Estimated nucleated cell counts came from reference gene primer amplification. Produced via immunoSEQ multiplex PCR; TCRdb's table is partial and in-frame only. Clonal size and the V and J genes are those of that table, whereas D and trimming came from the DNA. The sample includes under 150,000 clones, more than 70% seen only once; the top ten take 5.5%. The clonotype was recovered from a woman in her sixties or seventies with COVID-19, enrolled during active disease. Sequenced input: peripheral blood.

The CDR3: CASSGAGGATSNTGELFF. The DNA of the CDR3 is TGTGCCAGCAGTGGAGCGGGGGGGGCGACCTCGAACACCGGGGAGCTGTTTTTT. The J gene is TRBJ2-2, the V gene TRBV3-1 (or the pseudogene TRBV3-2); 10 nucleotides align to TRBD2. Germline loops: CDR1 LGHDT, CDR2 YNNKEL (reference sequence). This CDR3 is built from 18 residues. V shed 6 bases and J 0 bases; nucleotides not matched to a gene: 10.